The 21 T cell receptor beta chains given below trace back to one sample, sequenced in a study of identical twins. TCRdb itself ran the 5' RACE reads through MiXCR, one entry per CDR3 protein. The table records 400,000 to 500,000 distinct CDR3 sequences, about a fifth of them present only once. Material: naive T cells sorted from blood. Receptors originate from a man aged 50-59 years in good health.

In this sample, this clonotype turned up a few times. V gene TRBV20-1 combines with J gene TRBJ1-1; D is perhaps TRBD1 (6 bases). V lost 5 bases and J 7 bases, leaving 8 bases between the germline ends. From germline, CDR1 is DFQATT and CDR2 SNEGSKA (reference sequence). The CDR3 extends over 10 amino acids. The CDR3 DNA is TGCAGTGCTGGGGGCTATGAAGCTTTCTTT. It is translated as CSAGGYEAFF.

V is TRBV6-2 or TRBV6-3 and J is TRBJ2-7, with D uncertain. This CDR3 comprises 11 residues. V was cut by 7 bases and J by 5 bases, with 9 bases left in between. Per the germline V gene, CDR1 is MNHEY and CDR2 is SVGEGT. CDR3 sequence (DNA): TGTGCCAGCACCGAAGGACACGAGCAGTACTTC. This translates into CASTEGHEQYF.

The rearrangement joins TRBV20-1 to TRBJ2-6; tentative D call: TRBD1 (5 bases). The CDR3 covers 17 residues. Looked up from germline, CDR1 is DFQATT and CDR2 is SNEGSKA (reference sequence). The V end lost 6 bases, the J end lost 0 bases, and 18 bases lay between the germline ends. The CDR3 is CSADGQGSLSGANVLTF. In DNA form, the CDR3 reads TGCAGTGCCGACGGACAAGGCTCCCTCTCTGGGGCCAACGTCCTGACTTTC.

The chain is built from TRBV29-1 and TRBJ2-5; perhaps TRBD2 as D (6 bases). CDR1 is SQVTM, CDR2 ANQGSEA, per germline. V was shortened by 2 bases and J by 4 bases, with 11 bases between the two germline ends. This CDR3 contains 13 residues. CDR3: CSVETGEGETQYF. In DNA, the CDR3 is TGCAGCGTTGAAACGGGAGAGGGAGAGACCCAGTACTTC.

The sample holds many counts of this clonotype. CDR3 in amino acids: CSARVAGPYEQYF. The CDR3 DNA sequence: TGCAGTGCTAGGGTAGCGGGGCCTTACGAGCAGTACTTC. The chain links TRBV20-1 to TRBJ2-7; 8 bases match TRBD2. The CDR3 covers 13 residues. Germline V gene sequence: CDR1 DFQATT, CDR2 SNEGSKA (reference sequence). V shed 3 bases and J 4 bases; nucleotides not matched to a gene: 5.

The chain combines TRBV12-3 or TRBV12-4 with TRBJ2-5, with D maybe TRBD2 (5 bases). The CDR3 is 17 residues long. V was trimmed by 6 bases and J by 2 bases, leaving 22 bases between them. CDR3 coding DNA: TGTGCCAGCAGCTACGGCCTCGCGGCGGGCGATCAAGAGACCCAGTACTTC. Translation: CASSYGLAAGDQETQYF.

A few counts support this clonotype. The CDR3 here is CASSPWGGAQYF. The CDR3 region has the DNA TGTGCCAGCAGCCCCTGGGGCGGTGCGCAGTATTTT. The V gene is TRBV12-3 or TRBV12-4, the J gene TRBJ2-3; possible D gene TRBD1, 5 bases. Trimming cost V 6 bases and J 10 bases, with 14 bases left between them. The CDR3 contains 12 residues.

The chain recombines TRBV20-1 with TRBJ2-3; TRBD1 matches at 7 bases. The CDR3 spans 12 residues. Unmatched junction bases numbered 3, after V lost 1 base and J lost 8 bases. CDR1 and CDR2 (germline): DFQATT, SNEGSKA (reference sequence). DNA of the CDR3: TGCAGTGCTAGAGTTTGGGACAGTACGCAGTATTTT. Its protein product is CSARVWDSTQYF.

The genes are TRBV11-2 and TRBJ1-1; 10 positions match TRBD1. The CDR3 sequence is 15 residues long. The germline V gene has CDR1 SGHAT and CDR2 FQNNGV. V was clipped by 4 bases and J by 4 bases; unmatched bases: 6. In DNA form, the CDR3 reads TGTGCCAGCAGCTGGGGACAGGGGTTACCCACTGAAGCTTTCTTT. It specifies CASSWGQGLPTEAFF.

The rearrangement uses TRBV5-1 and TRBJ2-5; D not resolved. Germline CDR1 reads SGHRS; CDR2 reads YFSETQ. This CDR3 region has 17 residues. The V end lost 2 bases, the J end lost 0 bases, and 17 bases lay between the germline ends. Written as DNA, the CDR3 is TGCGCCAGCAGCTTAAGGTTTTCAGTAGGGAACCAAGAGACCCAGTACTTC. It translates to CASSLRFSVGNQETQYF.

This chain uses TRBV12-3 or TRBV12-4 with TRBJ1-4, with no clear D. This CDR3 is 12 amino acids long. The V end was cut by 7 bases, the J end by 7 bases, with 10 bases between. The CDR3 DNA reads TGTGCCAGCACCGCTGCGGGTGAAAAACTGTTTTTT. The encoded protein is CASTAAGEKLFF.

This clonotype was counted a few times. The chain links TRBV18 to TRBJ1-5, with D perhaps matching TRBD1 (5 bases). This CDR3 is 13 amino acids long. The V gene's germline CDR1 is KGHSH and CDR2 LQKENI. V lost 1 base to trimming and J lost 7 bases, with 8 bases between them. This chain's CDR3 is CASSPHRDQPQHF. CDR3 DNA: TGTGCCAGCTCACCACATAGGGACCAGCCCCAGCATTTT.

This clonotype has only a few counts. The rearrangement uses TRBV4-1 and TRBJ2-1; 10 bases match TRBD2. The germline V gene encodes CDR1 MGHRA and CDR2 YSYEKL. This CDR3 region has 18 residues. With 0 bases clipped from V and 10 bases from J, the junction kept 15 bases outside the gene matches. The CDR3 loop is CASSQDPISGRIPREQFF. The DNA of the CDR3 is TGCGCCAGCAGCCAAGACCCCATTAGCGGGAGGATCCCCAGGGAGCAGTTCTTC.

This sequence joins TRBV20-1 and TRBJ1-2; D is uncertain. The CDR3 contains 19 residues. The ends were cut back, 0 bases at V and 5 bases at J, with 28 bases in the middle. The V gene's germline CDR1 is DFQATT and CDR2 SNEGSKA (reference sequence). The CDR3 protein is CSARDTRPRTGPRDYGYTF. CDR3 in DNA: TGCAGTGCTAGAGATACGCGGCCCAGGACGGGCCCTCGGGATTATGGCTACACCTTC.

The CDR3 nucleotides read TGCAGTGCTATAGGGGGCGTAGAGACCCAGTACTTC. This encodes CSAIGGVETQYF. The chain carries TRBV20-1 and TRBJ2-5, with 7 bases aligning to TRBD1. The V and J ends lost 4 bases and 4 bases, in that order; junction bases with no gene match: 3. Germline loops: CDR1 DFQATT, CDR2 SNEGSKA (reference sequence). The CDR3 length is 12 residues.

This clonotype was detected many times. The chain couples TRBV9 to TRBJ1-1; no firm D call. Per the germline V gene, CDR1 is SGDLS and CDR2 is YYNGEE. V lost 3 bases and J lost 0, with 9 bases in between. CDR3 length: 14 amino acids. The CDR3, as DNA: TGTGCCAGCAGCGGTGAAAGCATGAACACTGAAGCTTTCTTT. Translating gives CASSGESMNTEAFF.

This clonotype was recorded at least ten times. The chain links TRBV12-3 or TRBV12-4 to TRBJ1-5, with TRBD1 identical over 8 bases. Trimming removed 2 bases from V and 3 bases from J; junction bases left unmatched: 3. The CDR3 extends over 15 amino acids. The CDR3 bases are TGTGCCAGCAGTTTAAGGGACAGGATCAATCAGCCCCAGCATTTT. Amino acids: CASSLRDRINQPQHF.

The chain combines TRBV28 with TRBJ2-1, with 14 bases aligning to TRBD2. The CDR3 runs to 13 residues. V lost 4 bases and J lost 16; bases outside the gene matches: 6. Germline V gene data show CDR1 as MDHEN and CDR2 as SYDVKM. The chain's CDR3 is CASSSGTSGSRFF. In DNA, the CDR3 is TGTGCCAGCAGTTCGGGGACTAGCGGGAGTCGATTCTTC.

The genes are TRBV7-2 and TRBJ2-7; TRBD2 matches at 9 bases. CDR1 and CDR2 from the germline V gene are SGHTA and FQGNSA. Unmatched junction bases numbered 15, after V lost 2 bases and J lost 7 bases. There are 17 residues in the CDR3. The CDR3 here is CASSLSISGSLVREQYF. CDR3 in DNA: TGTGCCAGCAGCTTATCCATTAGCGGGAGCCTGGTGAGAGAGCAGTACTTC.

This clonotype was seen repeatedly, ten times or more. The chain uses TRBV5-1 and TRBJ1-6; no clear D gene. V was pared by 0 bases and J by 5 bases, with 6 bases between. The CDR3 has 14 amino acids. In germline, CDR1 is SGHRS, CDR2 YFSETQ. The CDR3 here is CASSLDTDNSPLHF. For the CDR3, the DNA is TGCGCCAGCAGCTTGGACACCGATAATTCACCCCTCCACTTT.

This clonotype has at least ten counts. This rearrangement joins TRBV6-1 to TRBJ2-2, with 14 bases fitting TRBD2. After removal of 5 bases from V and 5 bases from J, the junction contained 10 bases not matched to a gene. This CDR3 contains 18 residues. Germline loops: CDR1 MNHNS, CDR2 SASEGT. The CDR3 spells CASSPIGGLAGDTGELFF. DNA for the CDR3: TGTGCCAGCAGTCCGATCGGGGGACTAGCGGGAGATACCGGGGAGCTGTTTTTT.